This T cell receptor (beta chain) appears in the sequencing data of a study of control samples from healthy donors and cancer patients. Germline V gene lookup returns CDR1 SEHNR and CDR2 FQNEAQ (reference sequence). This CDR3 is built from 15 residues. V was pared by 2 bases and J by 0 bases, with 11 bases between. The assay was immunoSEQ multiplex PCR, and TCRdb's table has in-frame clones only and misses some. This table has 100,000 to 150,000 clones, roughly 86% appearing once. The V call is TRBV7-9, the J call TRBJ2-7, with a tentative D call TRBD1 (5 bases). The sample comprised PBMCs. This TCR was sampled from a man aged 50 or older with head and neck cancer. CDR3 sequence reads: CASSLYQGTSYEQYF. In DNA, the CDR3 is TGTGCCAGCAGCTTATATCAGGGAACCTCCTACGAGCAGTACTTC.